This TCR beta chain was captured by sequencing in a study of blood T cell repertoires in COVID-19. Study information: PBMCs, B-cell-depleted T cells, or T cells provided the cDNA or gDNA that made up the material.

Profiling relied on immunoSEQ multiplex PCR, and the TCRdb table lists in-frame clones only, not all of them. The top ten hold roughly 1% of the sample, which has some 520,000 clones, approximately 89% seen once. The CDR3 spans 11 residues. V gave up 6 bases and J gave up 6 bases, with 9 bases separating them. Germline CDR1 is SNHLY and CDR2 is FYNNEI. The sequence came from a man aged 18 to 29 with COVID-19, enrolled during active disease. This chain links TRBV2 with TRBJ2-7; the D gene is possibly TRBD2 (6 bases). The sample was peripheral blood. CDR3 DNA sequence: TGTGCCAGCAGGGGGGGAAGCGAGCAGTACTTC. This encodes CASRGGSEQYF.